The 24 T cell receptor beta chains below come from one sample, sequenced in a study of blood T cell repertoires in COVID-19. Libraries were prepared by immunoSEQ multiplex PCR; TCRdb keeps only in-frame clonotypes and omits some of them. The data hold about 64,000 clones, with about 93% observed a single time. The material sequenced was peripheral blood. The source is a woman over 75 with active COVID-19.

The J gene is TRBJ2-3, the V gene TRBV3-1 (or the pseudogene TRBV3-2), with 7 bases that match TRBD2. J lost 2 bases, V lost 6 bases, and 8 bases had no gene match. Germline CDR1 reads LGHDT; CDR2 reads YNNKEL (reference sequence). The CDR3 is 15 amino acids. CDR3 region: CASRSRAGLTDTQYF. The CDR3 DNA reads TGTGCCAGCAGGTCCAGAGCGGGACTCACAGATACGCAGTATTTT.

Regarding this clone: One end of the junction fails to match germline, which may point to a read error. The V and J genes are TRBV30 and TRBJ2-1; 10 bases agree with TRBD1. The CDR3 has 15 residues. Germline CDR1 is GTSNPN and CDR2 is SVGIG (reference sequence). The CDR3 region is CASSGTGVIHNEQFF. In DNA form, the CDR3 reads TGTGCCTCGAGTGGGACAGGGGTTATCCACAATGAGCAGTTCTTC.

The gene calls are TRBV11-2 and TRBJ1-4; TRBD1 is a possible D gene (5 bases). Germline V gene data show CDR1 as SGHAT and CDR2 as FQNNGV. The CDR3 consists of 13 residues. V lost 5 bases and J lost 3, with 7 bases in between. CDR3 nucleotide sequence: TGTGCCAGCAGCCGGGGGGCTAATGAAAAACTGTTTTTT. Amino acids: CASSRGANEKLFF.

This chain joins TRBV19 and TRBJ2-7, with 7 bases identical to TRBD1. Germline CDR1 LNHDA, CDR2 SQIVND (reference sequence). The CDR3 is 13 residues long. The ends lost 5 bases at V and 6 bases at J; junction bases unmatched: 7. This CDR3 is CASSLLTGFEQYF. CDR3 DNA sequence: TGTGCCAGTAGTCTACTGACAGGGTTCGAGCAGTACTTC. Drawing the rest from reference TRBV19 and TRBJ2-7, the complete variable domain is DGGITQSPKYLFRKEGQNVTLSCEQNLNHDAMYWYRQDPGQGLRLIYYSQIVNDFQKGDIAEGYSVSREKKESFPLTVTSAQKNPTAFYLCASSLLTGFEQYFGPGTRLTVT.

The chain employs TRBV7-8 and TRBJ1-2; D is uncertain. Germline loops: CDR1 SGHVS, CDR2 FQNEAQ. With 4 bases removed from V and 8 bases from J, the gap between germline ends came to 17 bases. This CDR3 spans 14 amino acids. CDR3 sequence (DNA): TGTGCCAGCAGCTCCGGTCCGGGAGGCTACGGCTACACCTTC. This translates into CASSSGPGGYGYTF.

This sequence joins TRBV5-1 and TRBJ2-2, with 11 bases aligning to TRBD2. This CDR3 comprises 16 residues. Trimming took 4 bases from V and 1 from J; bases not matched to a gene: 3. CDR1 and CDR2 (germline): SGHRS, YFSETQ. CDR3 sequence reads: CASSILAGVNTGELFF. In DNA form, the CDR3 reads TGCGCCAGCAGCATACTAGCGGGGGTGAACACCGGGGAGCTGTTTTTT.

The chain couples TRBV19 to TRBJ2-5, with D possibly matching TRBD1 (5 bases). V was trimmed by 1 base and J by 1 base, leaving 10 bases between them. Germline V gene data show CDR1 as LNHDA and CDR2 as SQIVND (reference sequence). CDR3 length: 15 residues. The CDR3 loop is CASSIGGQIQETQYF. The CDR3 DNA sequence: TGTGCCAGTAGTATAGGTGGACAAATCCAAGAGACCCAGTACTTC.

The J gene is TRBJ1-6, the V gene TRBV3-1 (or the pseudogene TRBV3-2); D might be TRBD1 (6 bases). CDR1 and CDR2 from the germline V gene are LGHDT and YNNKEL (reference sequence). Trimming cost V 5 bases and J 10 bases, with 15 bases left between them. The CDR3 is 14 residues long. The CDR3 loop reads CASSSGGGGSPLHF. The CDR3 DNA sequence: TGTGCCAGCAGCTCGGGAGGAGGGGGATCACCCCTCCACTTT.

The CDR3 here is CASSLSGTSYNEQFF. CDR3 nucleotides: TGCGCCAGCAGCTTATCCGGGACTTCGTACAATGAGCAGTTCTTC. This rearrangement joins TRBV5-1 to TRBJ2-1; the D gene is possibly TRBD2 (6 bases). Trimming removed 2 bases from V and 4 bases from J, with 13 bases in between. CDR1 is SGHRS and CDR2 is YFSETQ in the germline V gene. The CDR3 is made up of 15 amino acids.

The CDR3 reads CASSVGTLAGTNNEQFF. The CDR3 region has the DNA TGTGCCAGCAGCGTCGGGACACTGGCGGGTACAAACAATGAGCAGTTCTTC. This chain connects TRBV7-8 to TRBJ2-1; weak D call: TRBD1 (6 bases). CDR1 and CDR2 from the germline V gene are SGHVS and FQNEAQ. The CDR3 length is 17 residues. V lost 5 bases and J lost 5, with 22 bases in between.

The genes are TRBV12-3 or TRBV12-4 and TRBJ1-1, with unresolved D. Trimming stripped 3 bases from V and 4 bases from J, with 9 bases between. The CDR3 has 13 amino acids. The CDR3 sequence: CASSFAMSTEAFF. The CDR3 DNA reads as TGTGCCAGCAGTTTCGCCATGAGCACTGAAGCTTTCTTT.

The rearrangement links TRBV28 to TRBJ2-3; 10 nucleotides line up with TRBD2. Trimming at V came to 4 bases and at J to 2 bases, leaving 3 bases not matched to a gene. The CDR3 totals 15 residues. CDR1 MDHEN and CDR2 SYDVKM come from the germline V gene. The CDR3: CASSSSGRDTDTQYF. The CDR3 coding sequence is TGTGCCAGCAGTTCAAGCGGGAGGGACACAGATACGCAGTATTTT.

This chain links TRBV7-2 with TRBJ1-5, with no clear D. CDR3 length equals 12 residues. Germline V gene lookup returns CDR1 SGHTA and CDR2 FQGNSA. Trimming pared 4 bases from V and 4 bases from J, leaving 5 bases between. The CDR3, as DNA: TGTGCCAGCAGCTCACTAAATCAGCCCCAGCATTTT. Its translation: CASSSLNQPQHF.

J is TRBJ1-6 and V is TRBV5-1; TRBD1 is a possible D gene (6 bases). Trimming stripped 4 bases from V and 0 bases from J, with 11 bases between. The CDR3 is made up of 16 amino acids. In germline, CDR1 is SGHRS, CDR2 YFSETQ. As DNA, the CDR3 is TGCGCCAGCAGCGGACAGTCGAGCTCCTATAATTCACCCCTCCACTTT. It is translated as CASSGQSSSYNSPLHF.

The chain links TRBV28 to TRBJ1-4; a possible D gene is TRBD1 (6 bases). CDR3 length: 15 amino acids. Germline V gives CDR1 MDHEN, CDR2 SYDVKM. V lost 6 bases, J lost 4 bases, and 15 bases lay in between. In nucleotides, the CDR3 is TGTGCCAGCAGAAGCGGGGGGCAAGTTAATGAAAAACTGTTTTTT. It specifies CASRSGGQVNEKLFF.

V usage is TRBV6-1 and J usage is TRBJ2-1; TRBD2 matches at 9 bases. The CDR3 is 16 amino acids. Germline CDR1 is MNHNS and CDR2 is SASEGT. Trimming removed 2 bases from V and 3 bases from J; junction bases left unmatched: 5. The CDR3 coding sequence is TGTGCCAGCAGTGAACGAACTAGCGGGCTCTACAATGAGCAGTTCTTC. The encoded protein is CASSERTSGLYNEQFF.

The chain couples TRBV14 to TRBJ2-5, with TRBD2 matching 11 bases. Germline V gives CDR1 SGHDN, CDR2 FVKESK. The ends lost 2 bases at V and 5 bases at J; junction bases unmatched: 7. The CDR3 sequence is 16 residues long. The CDR3 sequence: CASSQTSGSLGETQYF. The CDR3 DNA follows: TGTGCCAGCAGCCAAACTAGCGGGAGTTTAGGGGAGACCCAGTACTTC.

This clone has only one observation. The chain has TRBV4-1 and TRBJ1-1, with D possibly TRBD1 on 5 matching bases. Germline CDR1 and CDR2: MGHRA and YSYEKL. V was shortened by 0 bases and J by 8 bases, with 10 bases between the two germline ends. The CDR3 covers 13 residues. The CDR3 bases are TGCGCCAGCAGCCAAGATCGTACAGGAGAAGCTTTCTTT. Protein sequence: CASSQDRTGEAFF.

The chain couples TRBV5-1 to TRBJ2-7; a possible D gene is TRBD2 (6 bases). This CDR3 spans 14 amino acids. CDR1 and CDR2 (germline): SGHRS, YFSETQ. V lost 0 bases and J 0 bases, leaving 7 bases between the germline ends. CDR3 protein: CASSLVGGSYEQYF. CDR3 nucleotide sequence: TGCGCCAGCAGCTTGGTGGGGGGCTCCTACGAGCAGTACTTC.

This clone came up a few times. J is TRBJ2-2 and V is TRBV4-2, with 11 positions matching TRBD2. The CDR3 sequence is 18 residues long. V was pared by 5 bases and J by 4 bases, with 12 bases of the junction left unmatched. Looked up from germline, CDR1 is LGHNA and CDR2 is YNFKEQ. The CDR3 bases are TGTGCCAGCAGCAGGGACCTAGCGGGGGGAGTCTTCACCGGGGAGCTGTTTTTT. Translated: CASSRDLAGGVFTGELFF.

This clone was seen once. The genes are TRBV15 and TRBJ2-1; D perhaps matches TRBD2 (5 bases). This CDR3 region has 16 residues. Trimming stripped 1 base from V and 0 bases from J, with 10 bases between. Looked up from germline, CDR1 is LNHNV and CDR2 is YYDKDF (reference sequence). The CDR3 DNA sequence: TGTGCCACCAGCAGAGGGCAGCGGAGCTCCTACAATGAGCAGTTCTTC. It encodes CATSRGQRSSYNEQFF.

This clone was found once. The gene calls are TRBV11-1 and TRBJ2-7, with 7 positions matching TRBD1. CDR1 is SGHAT, CDR2 FQDESV, per germline (reference sequence). V was clipped by 5 bases and J by 3 bases; unmatched bases: 7. The CDR3 has 14 residues. CDR3 residues: CASSPRTGNYEQYF. The CDR3 DNA is TGTGCCAGCAGCCCGCGGACAGGAAACTACGAGCAGTACTTC.

The chain is built from TRBV6-5 and TRBJ1-2; the D gene is possibly TRBD1 (5 bases). Germline V gene data show CDR1 as MNHEY and CDR2 as SVGAGI. V was clipped by 4 bases and J by 5 bases, with 20 bases between them. The CDR3 covers 16 residues. The CDR3 reads CASSFSNVGEGYGYTF. CDR3 DNA: TGTGCCAGCAGTTTTTCAAACGTGGGGGAGGGATATGGCTACACCTTC.

This clone was seen only a few times. This chain links TRBV19 with TRBJ2-2, with a weak D call TRBD2 (6 bases). CDR1 and CDR2 from the germline V gene are LNHDA and SQIVND (reference sequence). V gave up 3 bases and J gave up 1 base, with 12 bases separating them. CDR3 length: 16 residues. CDR3 region: CASSILDSGNTGELFF. The CDR3 DNA sequence: TGTGCCAGTAGTATTCTTGATAGCGGGAACACCGGGGAGCTGTTTTTT.